Following are 21 T cell receptor beta chains from one sample sequenced in a study of CD8+ T cells in alopecia areata. Extracted from the samples, RNA was reverse transcribed into cDNA to serve as the sequencing template. TCRdb keeps only in-frame clones here, not all; method: immunoSEQ multiplex PCR. The profile covers 290,000 or so clones, none occurring a single time. The study sorted pooled cutaneous lymph node cells by CD4, CD8alpha, NKG2D, NKG2ACE and other markers. The sequenced sample consisted of CD4+ T cells sorted from a lymph node. The receptors were sampled from a C3H/HeJ mouse with alopecia areata. For this mouse line, the MHC haplotype is H2-k.

Notes on this clone: Gene and germline names: mouse. Coverage ceases 4 residues before the CDR3 finishes, and the germline J gene fills in the end. V usage is TRBV13-2 and J usage is TRBJ1-1; no reliable D call. Germline assignment: CDR1 NNHNN and CDR2 SYGAGS (reference sequence). V gave up 1 base and J gave up 0 bases, with 7 bases separating them. The CDR3 has 14 residues. The CDR3 bases that were read are TGTGCCAGCGGTGATTGGGGTCCAAACACA. Its translation is CASGDWGPNT. From start to end, the CDR3 is CASGDWGPNTEVFF.

Comments on this clone: Any gene name here is a mouse gene name. Read coverage stops 4 residues before the CDR3 terminus; the germline J gene supplies the remainder. Other DNA sequences from this sample encode an identical CDR3 as well. V gene TRBV19 combines with J gene TRBJ2-5, with TRBD2 matching 7 bases. Germline lookup yields CDR1 FNHDT and CDR2 SITEND (reference sequence). This CDR3 comprises 14 residues. Losses at the gene ends were 3 bases for V and 2 bases for J; bases not matched to a gene: 3. The part of the CDR3 DNA that was read is TGTGCCAGCAGTAAAACTGGGGTCCAAGAC. This codes for CASSKTGVQD. The CDR3 in its entirety is CASSKTGVQDTQYF.

Regarding this clone: The gene names here belong to mouse. The read halts 4 residues ahead of the CDR3 end, with the missing end drawn from the germline J gene. The chain employs TRBV19 and TRBJ2-7, with a tentative D call TRBD1 (6 bases). The germline gives CDR1 FNHDT, CDR2 SITEND (reference sequence). The CDR3 has 13 amino acids. The V end lost 6 bases, the J end lost 1 base, and 11 bases lay between the germline ends. The CDR3 DNA, read in part, is TGTGCCAGCAAACAGGGTGGGTCCTAT. Residues: CASKQGGSY. In full, the CDR3 is CASKQGGSYEQYF.

In the case of this clone: Gene and germline names: mouse. Coverage ceases 4 residues before the CDR3 finishes, and the germline J gene fills in the end. This sequence joins TRBV2 and TRBJ1-2, with a tentative D call TRBD1 (6 bases). Germline CDR1 LGHNA, CDR2 YSYQKL. This CDR3 has 15 residues. Incomplete CDR3 DNA: TGTGCCAGCAGCCAAGAGACGGGGGGCCGGTCC. This encodes CASSQETGGRS. The full CDR3 protein reads CASSQETGGRSDYTF.

As for this clone: Genes and germline are mouse. From the germline J gene comes the end of the CDR3, since the read stops 4 residues before it. The chain has TRBV13-3 and TRBJ2-5, with 7 bases fitting TRBD1. The V gene's germline CDR1 is NNHDY and CDR2 SYVADS. The CDR3 consists of 11 residues. CDR3 protein: CARQGRDTQYF. The covered CDR3 bases are TGTGCCAGACAGGGGAGGGAC.

This clone came up a few times. Gene names denote mouse genes. The DNA ends 4 residues before the CDR3 does, and the rest of the CDR3 is filled in from the germline J gene. V is TRBV13-1 and J is TRBJ1-1; the match to TRBD1 covers 8 bases. CDR1 and CDR2 from the germline V gene are NSHNY and SYGAGN. This CDR3 is built from 13 residues. Unmatched junction bases numbered 1, after V lost 5 bases and J lost 1 base. The part of the CDR3 DNA that was read is TGTGCCAGCAGCAGGGGGCGGAACACA. Its translation: CASSRGRNT. The entire CDR3 sequence reads CASSRGRNTEVFF.

About this clone itself: The gene symbols are mouse symbols. The CDR3 is cut off 4 residues early in the read; its end comes from the germline J gene. The chain uses TRBV13-1 and TRBJ2-5; D might be TRBD1 (6 bases). This CDR3 is built from 14 residues. Per germline, CDR1 NSHNY and CDR2 SYGAGN. CDR3 residues: CASSDEGERDTQYF. CDR3 DNA, as far as it was read: TGTGCCAGCAGTGATGAGGGGGAGAGGGAC.

This clone showed up just a few times. Gene names and germline match the mouse. The read stops 4 residues short of the end of the CDR3; the missing end is completed from the germline J gene. V gene TRBV19 combines with J gene TRBJ2-1; 8 bases align to TRBD2. Germline V gene lookup returns CDR1 FNHDT and CDR2 SITEND (reference sequence). This CDR3 has 14 residues. CDR3 DNA, as far as it was read: TGTGCCAGCAGTATAGGGACTGGGCGCGCT. This sequence encodes CASSIGTGRA. The CDR3 in its entirety is CASSIGTGRAEQFF.

This clone was observed a handful of times. Gene and germline names: mouse. The read ends 4 residues before the CDR3 terminus; that terminus is restored from the germline J gene. The chain uses TRBV4 and TRBJ2-7; 10 positions agree with TRBD2. J gave up 3 bases and V 6 bases, and 5 bases lay outside the gene matches. Germline V gives CDR1 LGHDT, CDR2 YNNKQL (reference sequence). The CDR3 extends over 14 amino acids. CDR3 loop: CASRSGTGDYEQYF. The part of the CDR3 DNA that was read is TGTGCCAGCAGGAGCGGGACTGGGGACTAT.

This clone was observed a few times. Gene labels here are mouse ones. This chain's CDR3 is CASRRQANTGQLYF. Partial CDR3 DNA: TGTGCCAGCAGAAGACAGGCAAACACCGGG. V and J are TRBV13-3 and TRBJ2-2; D is possibly TRBD1 (6 bases). The sequenced fragment ends 4 residues before the CDR3 boundary, so the rest is inferred from the germline J gene. The CDR3 totals 14 residues. In germline, CDR1 is NNHDY, CDR2 SYVADS. V lost 5 bases to trimming and J lost 0 bases, with 8 bases between them.

As to this clone: The genes and germline here are from mouse. The read halts 4 residues ahead of the CDR3 end, with the missing end drawn from the germline J gene. This chain links TRBV1 with TRBJ2-3; D might be TRBD2 (7 bases). The germline V gene encodes CDR1 NSQYPW and CDR2 LRSPGD (reference sequence). The V end lost 5 bases, the J end lost 0 bases, and 12 bases lay between the germline ends. The CDR3 length is 15 residues. CDR3 DNA (partial): TGCACCTGCAGTAGGGGGGGGGTTAGTGCAGAA. It codes for CTCSRGGVSAE. Given in full, the CDR3 is CTCSRGGVSAETLYF.

This clone was picked up a small number of times. Germline and genes here are mouse. The DNA read from the CDR3 is TGTGCCTGGAGTCTCTGGGGGGAAGAC. This encodes CAWSLWGED. The entire CDR3 is CAWSLWGEDTQYF. The chain has TRBV31 and TRBJ2-5, with 8 bases aligning to TRBD2. The CDR3 is cut off 4 residues early in the read; its end comes from the germline J gene. CDR3 length equals 13 residues. Germline CDR1 GKSSPN, CDR2 SITVG.

In its sample, this clone was seen a few times. The listed genes are named as in mouse. Coverage ceases 4 residues before the CDR3 finishes, and the germline J gene fills in the end. The chain employs TRBV13-1 and TRBJ2-1; TRBD2 matches 11 bases. V dropped 2 bases and J dropped 5; count of bases not matched to a gene: 6. In germline, CDR1 is NSHNY, CDR2 SYGAGN. The CDR3 extends over 16 amino acids. The sequenced CDR3 bases are TGTGCCAGCAGTGACGGGACTGGGGGTGGGGATGCT. Translated, it gives CASSDGTGGGDA. The entire CDR3 sequence reads CASSDGTGGGDAEQFF.

About this clone itself: Germline and genes here are mouse. The read ends 4 residues early relative to the CDR3; the germline J gene fills the gap. The rearrangement uses TRBV13-3 and TRBJ2-7; 8 nucleotides match TRBD2. This CDR3 has 16 amino acids. J gave up 0 bases and V 5 bases, and 10 bases lay outside the gene matches. Germline assignment: CDR1 NNHDY and CDR2 SYVADS. The sequenced part of the CDR3 DNA is TGTGCCAGCAGCCCCGCTCGACTGGGGAACTCCTAT. Amino acids: CASSPARLGNSY. The CDR3 in its entirety is CASSPARLGNSYEQYF.

For this clone: The genes are named according to mouse. The read ends 4 residues early relative to the CDR3; the germline J gene fills the gap. The J gene is TRBJ2-3, the V gene TRBV13-1; 9 bases are shared with TRBD1. The CDR3 contains 15 residues. V gave up 5 bases and J gave up 1 base; unmatched junction bases: 5. Germline CDR1 and CDR2: NSHNY and SYGAGN. Incomplete CDR3 DNA: TGTGCCAGCAGAATGGGACAGGGTGGTGCAGAA. Encoded protein: CASRMGQGGAE. Given in full, the CDR3 is CASRMGQGGAETLYF.

For this clone: Gene names follow the mouse nomenclature. The CDR3 is cut off 4 residues early in the read; its end comes from the germline J gene. The chain is built from TRBV4 and TRBJ1-2, with 9 bases identical to TRBD1. Per germline, CDR1 LGHDT and CDR2 YNNKQL (reference sequence). The J segment lost 4 bases and the V segment lost 3 bases, leaving 3 bases of the junction unmatched. The CDR3 contains 14 residues. The covered CDR3 bases are TGTGCCAGCAGCTATACAGGGGGCCGCTCC. Its translation is CASSYTGGRS. The complete CDR3 protein is CASSYTGGRSDYTF.

As for this clone: Each gene name is a mouse one. Coverage ceases 4 residues before the CDR3 finishes, and the germline J gene fills in the end. This sequence joins TRBV14 and TRBJ1-2; 7 bases match TRBD1. The CDR3 runs 16 residues. Per germline, CDR1 SGHDT and CDR2 FRDEAV. Germline trimming cut 5 bases from V and 0 bases from J; bases unmatched to any gene: 10. The CDR3 reads CASSLGTEKTNSDYTF. Partial CDR3 DNA: TGTGCCAGCAGCCTCGGGACAGAAAAAACAAACTCC.

Comments on this clone: Genes here carry mouse names. The read terminates 4 residues ahead of where the CDR3 ends, so the germline J gene completes it. J is TRBJ2-1 and V is TRBV19; tentative D call: TRBD1 (6 bases). With 0 bases removed from V and 3 bases from J, the gap between germline ends came to 10 bases. Germline V gives CDR1 FNHDT, CDR2 SITEND (reference sequence). This CDR3 has 15 residues. Incomplete CDR3 DNA: TGTGCCAGCAGTATAGAACGGACAGCCTATGCT. Translating it yields CASSIERTAYA. The CDR3 in full is CASSIERTAYAEQFF.

This clone was counted only a few times. The junction departs from the called germline gene at one end, perhaps through a read error. Gene names are the mouse ones. The read comes to an end 4 residues before the CDR3 does, leaving the germline J gene to fill in the end. The rearrangement links TRBV13-3 to TRBJ2-1; TRBD2 aligns across 7 bases. The CDR3 spans 15 residues. Per the germline V gene, CDR1 is NNHDY and CDR2 is SYVADS. This CDR3 reads CASSDDWENYAEQFF. The sequenced part of the CDR3 DNA is TGTGCCAGCAGCGATGACTGGGAGAACTATGCT.

On this clone itself: Mouse names are used for the genes. Coverage ceases 4 residues before the CDR3 finishes, and the germline J gene fills in the end. This chain uses TRBV19 with TRBJ2-7; TRBD2 is a possible D gene (7 bases). The ends were cut back, 6 bases at V and 3 bases at J, with 16 bases in the middle. The length of the CDR3 is 14 residues. Germline lookup yields CDR1 FNHDT and CDR2 SITEND (reference sequence). The CDR3 sequence: CASTARGAIYEQYF. The part of the CDR3 DNA that was read is TGTGCCAGCACCGCCCGGGGGGCCATCTAT.

The sample holds a few counts of this clone. Gene and germline names: mouse. The read finishes 4 residues shy of the CDR3 end, and the germline J gene is used to complete it. V is TRBV13-2 and J is TRBJ2-7; 11 bases are shared with TRBD2. Germline V gene lookup returns CDR1 NNHNN and CDR2 SYGAGS (reference sequence). The CDR3 totals 14 residues. Incomplete CDR3 DNA: TGTGCCAGCGGTGAACTGGGGGGGCTGGAT. Its translation: CASGELGGLD. The full CDR3 protein is CASGELGGLDEQYF.